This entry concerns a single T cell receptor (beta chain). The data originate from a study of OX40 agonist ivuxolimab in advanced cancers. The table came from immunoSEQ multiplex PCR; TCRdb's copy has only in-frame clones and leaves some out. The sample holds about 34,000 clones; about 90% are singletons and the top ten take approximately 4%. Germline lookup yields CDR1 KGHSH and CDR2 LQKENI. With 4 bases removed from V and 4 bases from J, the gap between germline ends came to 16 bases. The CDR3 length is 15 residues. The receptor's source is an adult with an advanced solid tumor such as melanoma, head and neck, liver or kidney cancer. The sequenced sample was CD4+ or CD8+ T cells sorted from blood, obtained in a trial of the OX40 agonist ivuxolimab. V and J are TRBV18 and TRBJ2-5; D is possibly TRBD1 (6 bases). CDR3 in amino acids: CASSQLPGVIETQYF. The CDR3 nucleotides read TGTGCCAGCTCACAACTCCCAGGGGTAATAGAGACCCAGTACTTC.